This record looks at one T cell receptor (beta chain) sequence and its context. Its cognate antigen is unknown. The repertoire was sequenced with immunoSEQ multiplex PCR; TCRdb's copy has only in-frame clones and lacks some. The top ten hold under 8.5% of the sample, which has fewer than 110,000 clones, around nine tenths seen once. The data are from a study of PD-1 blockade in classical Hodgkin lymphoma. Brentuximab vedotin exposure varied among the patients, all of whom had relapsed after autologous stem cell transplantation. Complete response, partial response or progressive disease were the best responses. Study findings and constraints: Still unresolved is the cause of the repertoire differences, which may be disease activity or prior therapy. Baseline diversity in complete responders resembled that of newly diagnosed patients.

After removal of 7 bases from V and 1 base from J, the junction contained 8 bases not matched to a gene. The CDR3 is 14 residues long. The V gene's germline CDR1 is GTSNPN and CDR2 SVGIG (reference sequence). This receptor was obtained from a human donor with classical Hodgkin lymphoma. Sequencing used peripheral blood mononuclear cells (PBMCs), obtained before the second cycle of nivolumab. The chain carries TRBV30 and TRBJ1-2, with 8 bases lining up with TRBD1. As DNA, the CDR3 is TGTGCCTCCCCGGAGGACAGGGATAACTATGGCTACACCTTC. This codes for CASPEDRDNYGYTF.